The 8 T cell receptor beta chains reported below all come from one sample, sequenced in a study of early T cells in non-severe SARS-CoV-2 infection. Via MiXCR, TCRdb re-called the 5' RACE reads, giving one row per CDR3 protein. The table records tens of thousands of distinct CDR3 sequences, around 12% of them present only once. Source: whole blood, taken at baseline. The receptors here all came from an adult who was a healthcare worker with PCR-confirmed SARS-CoV-2 infection or an uninfected control (not recorded which). The donor label of this sample is uncertain.

The table lists this clonotype with a few counts. This chain connects TRBV11-3 to TRBJ2-1, with 14 bases aligning to TRBD2. Germline loops: CDR1 SGHNT, CDR2 YENEEA. This CDR3 has 17 residues. The V segment lost 4 bases and the J segment 9 bases; nucleotides outside the gene matches: 11. DNA of the CDR3: TGTGCCAGCAGCTCCGGGGGACTAGCGGGGGACGGCGGTGAGCAGTTCTTC. Its protein product is CASSSGGLAGDGGEQFF.

This clonotype was picked up a small number of times. The chain recombines TRBV3-1 with TRBJ2-1, with D unclear. Germline CDR1 reads LGHDT; CDR2 reads YNNKEL (reference sequence). The CDR3 loop spans 14 amino acids. V gave up 2 bases and J gave up 8 bases, with 13 bases separating them. Here the CDR3 reads CASSQRVSGDEQFF. The CDR3 DNA is TGTGCCAGCAGCCAAAGAGTATCGGGCGATGAGCAGTTCTTC.

This clonotype was counted between two and nine times. The rearrangement joins TRBV11-3 to TRBJ1-1, with D perhaps matching TRBD1 (6 bases). The CDR3 is 15 amino acids. The ends were cut back, 5 bases at V and 1 base at J, with 14 bases in the middle. CDR1 is SGHNT and CDR2 is YENEEA in the germline V gene. The CDR3 region has the DNA TGTGCCAGCAGCCCGAGAACAGGGCAGAACACTGAAGCTTTCTTT. It translates to CASSPRTGQNTEAFF.

The sample holds many counts of this clonotype. V gene TRBV5-8 combines with J gene TRBJ2-3; the D gene could be TRBD1 or TRBD2 (5 bases each). From germline, CDR1 is SGHTS and CDR2 YDEGEE. The CDR3 runs to 16 residues. Trimming took off 4 bases at V and 4 bases at J, with 19 bases between the two ends. Here the CDR3 reads CASSRGPSPLADTQYF. CDR3 nucleotide sequence: TGTGCCAGCAGCCGGGGACCGAGTCCTCTAGCAGATACGCAGTATTTT.

The chain uses TRBV4-1 and TRBJ1-1; D gene unclear. CDR1 MGHRA and CDR2 YSYEKL come from the germline V gene. CDR3 length equals 12 residues. Trimming pared 0 bases from V and 1 base from J, leaving 0 bases between. DNA of the CDR3: TGCGCCAGCAGCCAAGAGAACACTGAAGCTTTCTTT. Encoded protein: CASSQENTEAFF.

This clonotype came up a few times. The V and J genes are TRBV6-1 and TRBJ2-3; D gene unclear. This CDR3 contains 15 residues. Germline V gene lookup returns CDR1 MNHNS and CDR2 SASEGT. Trimming shortened V by 1 base and J by 2 bases, and 10 bases separated the two germline ends. CDR3 bases: TGTGCCAGCAGTGAAGTTTCTGTCTACACAGATACGCAGTATTTT. This sequence encodes CASSEVSVYTDTQYF.

This chain links TRBV5-1 with TRBJ2-1; D remains unclear. The CDR3 extends over 13 amino acids. The V gene's germline CDR1 is SGHRS and CDR2 YFSETQ. Trimming left V 4 bases short and J 2 bases short, with 7 bases between. CDR3 DNA: TGCGCCAGCAGCCCTGCAACCTACAATGAGCAGTTCTTC. Its protein is CASSPATYNEQFF.

Only one count was recorded for this clonotype. The rearrangement uses TRBV7-2 and TRBJ1-3; D may be TRBD1 (6 bases). From germline, CDR1 is SGHTA and CDR2 FQGNSA. The CDR3 extends over 16 amino acids. Trimming removed 5 bases from V and 4 bases from J, with 18 bases in between. The CDR3 coding sequence is TGTGCCAGCAGCCTAGACGGGGGGGCGAAAGGAAACACCATATATTTT. It translates to CASSLDGGAKGNTIYF. The full variable domain, completed using reference TRBV7-2 and TRBJ1-3, is GAGVSQSPSNKVTEKGKDVELRCDPISGHTALYWYRQSLGQGLEFLIYFQGNSAPDKSGLPSDRFSAERTGGSVSTLTIQRTQQEDSAVYLCASSLDGGAKGNTIYFGEGSWLTVV.